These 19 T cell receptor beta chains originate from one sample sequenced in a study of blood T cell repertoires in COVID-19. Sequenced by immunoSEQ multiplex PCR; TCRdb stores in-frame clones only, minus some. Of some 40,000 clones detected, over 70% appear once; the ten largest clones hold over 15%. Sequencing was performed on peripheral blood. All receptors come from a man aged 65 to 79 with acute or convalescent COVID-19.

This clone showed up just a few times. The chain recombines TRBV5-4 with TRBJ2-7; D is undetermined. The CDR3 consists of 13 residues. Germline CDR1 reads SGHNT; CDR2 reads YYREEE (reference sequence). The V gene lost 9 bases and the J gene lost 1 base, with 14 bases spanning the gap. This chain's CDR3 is CATSSGLSYEQYF. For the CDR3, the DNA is TGTGCCACCTCATCAGGTTTGTCCTACGAGCAGTACTTC.

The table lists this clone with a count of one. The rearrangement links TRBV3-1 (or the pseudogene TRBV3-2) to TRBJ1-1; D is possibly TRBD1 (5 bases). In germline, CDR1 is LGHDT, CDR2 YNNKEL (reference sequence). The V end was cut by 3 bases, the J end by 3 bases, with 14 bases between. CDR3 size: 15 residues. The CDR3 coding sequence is TGTGCCAGCAGCCATCGACAGAACCGCGACACTGAAGCTTTCTTT. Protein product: CASSHRQNRDTEAFF.

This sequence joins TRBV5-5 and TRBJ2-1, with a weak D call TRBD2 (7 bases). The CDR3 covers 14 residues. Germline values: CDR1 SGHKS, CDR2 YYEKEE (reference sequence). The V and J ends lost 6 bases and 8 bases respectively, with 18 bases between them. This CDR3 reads CASTGGLKKDEQFF. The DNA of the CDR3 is TGTGCCAGCACCGGGGGGCTAAAAAAGGATGAGCAGTTCTTC.

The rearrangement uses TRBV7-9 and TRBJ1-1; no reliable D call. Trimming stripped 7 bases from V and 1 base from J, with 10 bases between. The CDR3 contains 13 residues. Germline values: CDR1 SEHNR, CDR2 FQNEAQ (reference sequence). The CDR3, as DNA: TGTGCCAGCATCATTACCGGGAACACTGAAGCTTTCTTT. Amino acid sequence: CASIITGNTEAFF. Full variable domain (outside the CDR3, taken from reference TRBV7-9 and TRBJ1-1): DTGVSQNPRHKITKRGQNVTFRCDPISEHNRLYWYRQTLGQGPEFLTYFQNEAQLEKSRLLSDRFSAERPKGSFSTLEIQRTEQGDSAMYLCASIITGNTEAFFGQGTRLTVV.

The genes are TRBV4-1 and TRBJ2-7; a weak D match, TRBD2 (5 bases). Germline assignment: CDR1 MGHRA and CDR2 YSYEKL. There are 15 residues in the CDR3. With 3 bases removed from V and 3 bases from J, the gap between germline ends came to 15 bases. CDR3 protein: CASSQEETLIYEQYF. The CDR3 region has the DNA TGCGCCAGCAGCCAGGAGGAGACCCTGATCTACGAGCAGTACTTC.

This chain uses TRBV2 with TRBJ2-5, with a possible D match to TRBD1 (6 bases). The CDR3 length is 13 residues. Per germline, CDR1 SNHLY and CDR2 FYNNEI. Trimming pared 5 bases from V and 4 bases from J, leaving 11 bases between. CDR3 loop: CASSKQGRETQYF. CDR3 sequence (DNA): TGTGCCAGCAGTAAACAGGGTAGAGAGACCCAGTACTTC.

Here the CDR3 reads CASSTWGRQETQYF. DNA of the CDR3: TGTGCCAGCAGCACGTGGGGGAGGCAAGAGACCCAGTACTTC. The rearrangement joins TRBV6-2 or TRBV6-3 to TRBJ2-5; a weak D match, TRBD2 (6 bases). Germline-derived CDR1 and CDR2 are MNHEY and SVGEGT. V was cut by 6 bases and J by 2 bases, with 13 bases left in between. The CDR3 runs to 14 residues.

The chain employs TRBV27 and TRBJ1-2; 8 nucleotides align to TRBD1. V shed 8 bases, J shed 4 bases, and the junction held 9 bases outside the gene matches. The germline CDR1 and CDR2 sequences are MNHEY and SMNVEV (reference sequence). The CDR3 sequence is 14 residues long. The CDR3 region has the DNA TGTGCCAGCGGATCTAGGACAGGGATCTATGGCTACACCTTC. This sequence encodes CASGSRTGIYGYTF.

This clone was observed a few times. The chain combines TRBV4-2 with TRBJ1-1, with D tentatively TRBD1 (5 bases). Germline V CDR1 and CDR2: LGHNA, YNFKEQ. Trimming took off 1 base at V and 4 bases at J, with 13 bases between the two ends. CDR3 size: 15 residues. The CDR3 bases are TGTGCCAGCAGCCAAGGCCACAGGAGCCTCACTGAAGCTTTCTTT. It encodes CASSQGHRSLTEAFF.

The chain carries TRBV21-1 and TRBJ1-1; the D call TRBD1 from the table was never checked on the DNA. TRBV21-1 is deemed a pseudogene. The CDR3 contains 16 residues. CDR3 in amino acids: CASSKGPRDMNTEAFF. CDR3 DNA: TGTGCCAGCAGCAAAGGGCCCCGAGACATGAACACTGAAGCTTTCTTT.

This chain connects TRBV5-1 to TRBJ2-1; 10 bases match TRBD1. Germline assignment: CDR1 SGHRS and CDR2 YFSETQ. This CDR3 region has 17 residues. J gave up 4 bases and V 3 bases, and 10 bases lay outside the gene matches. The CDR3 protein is CASSSLGGDRGYNEQFF. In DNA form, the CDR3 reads TGCGCCAGCAGCTCCCTTGGCGGGGACAGGGGATACAATGAGCAGTTCTTC. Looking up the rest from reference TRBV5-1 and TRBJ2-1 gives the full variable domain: KAGVTQTPRYLIKTRGQQVTLSCSPISGHRSVSWYQQTPGQGLQFLFEYFSETQRNKGNFPGRFSGRQFSNSRSEMNVSTLELGDSALYLCASSSLGGDRGYNEQFFGPGTRLTVL.

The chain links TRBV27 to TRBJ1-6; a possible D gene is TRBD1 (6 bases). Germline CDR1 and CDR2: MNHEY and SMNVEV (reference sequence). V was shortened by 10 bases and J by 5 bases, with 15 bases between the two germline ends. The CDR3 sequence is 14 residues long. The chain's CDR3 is CAIRRTEDNSPLHF. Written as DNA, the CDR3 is TGTGCCATCCGACGGACAGAGGATAATTCACCCCTCCACTTT.

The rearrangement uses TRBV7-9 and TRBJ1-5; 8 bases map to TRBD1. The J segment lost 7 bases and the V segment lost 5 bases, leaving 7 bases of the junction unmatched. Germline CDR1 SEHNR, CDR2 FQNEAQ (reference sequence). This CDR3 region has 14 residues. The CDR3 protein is CASSRGQGQQPQHF. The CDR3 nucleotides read TGTGCCAGCAGCCGCGGACAGGGTCAGCAGCCCCAGCATTTT.

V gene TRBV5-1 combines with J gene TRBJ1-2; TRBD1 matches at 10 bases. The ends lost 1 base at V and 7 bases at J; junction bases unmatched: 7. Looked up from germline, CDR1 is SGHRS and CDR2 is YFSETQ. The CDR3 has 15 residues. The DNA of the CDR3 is TGCGCCAGCAGCTTGAGGGACAGGGGACAATCTGGCTACACCTTC. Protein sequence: CASSLRDRGQSGYTF.

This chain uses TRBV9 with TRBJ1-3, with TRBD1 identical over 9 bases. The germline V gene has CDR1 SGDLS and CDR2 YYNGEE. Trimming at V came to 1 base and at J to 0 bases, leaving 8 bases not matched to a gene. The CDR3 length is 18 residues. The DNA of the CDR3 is TGTGCCAGCAGCGTATCGGGGACAGGGAAACTCTCTGGAAACACCATATATTTT. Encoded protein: CASSVSGTGKLSGNTIYF.

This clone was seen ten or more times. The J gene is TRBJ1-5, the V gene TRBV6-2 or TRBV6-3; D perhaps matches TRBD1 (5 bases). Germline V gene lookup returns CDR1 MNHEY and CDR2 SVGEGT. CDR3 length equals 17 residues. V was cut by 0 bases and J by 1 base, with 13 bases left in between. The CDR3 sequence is CASSYSTYRQSNQPQHF. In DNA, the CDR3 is TGTGCCAGCAGTTACTCGACGTATAGACAGAGCAATCAGCCCCAGCATTTT.

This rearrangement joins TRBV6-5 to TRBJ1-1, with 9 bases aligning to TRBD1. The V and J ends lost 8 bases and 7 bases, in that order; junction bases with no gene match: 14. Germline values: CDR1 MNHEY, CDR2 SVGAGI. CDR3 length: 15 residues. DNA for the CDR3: TGTGCCAGCCGCCAATTTACAGGGGGCGTGGGTGAAGCTTTCTTT. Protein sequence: CASRQFTGGVGEAFF.

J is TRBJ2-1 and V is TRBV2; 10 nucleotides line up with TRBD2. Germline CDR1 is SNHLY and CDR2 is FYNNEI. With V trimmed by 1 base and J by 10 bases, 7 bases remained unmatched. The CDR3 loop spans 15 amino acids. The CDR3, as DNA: TGTGCCAGCAGTGAAGATAGCGGGGGGACGTACGAGCAGTTCTTC. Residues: CASSEDSGGTYEQFF.

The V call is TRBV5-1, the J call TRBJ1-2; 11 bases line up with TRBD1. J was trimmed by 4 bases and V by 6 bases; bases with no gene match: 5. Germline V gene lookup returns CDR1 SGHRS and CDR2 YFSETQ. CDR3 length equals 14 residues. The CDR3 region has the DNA TGCGCCAGCACCTGGACAGGGGGCGGCTATGGCTACACCTTC. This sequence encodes CASTWTGGGYGYTF.